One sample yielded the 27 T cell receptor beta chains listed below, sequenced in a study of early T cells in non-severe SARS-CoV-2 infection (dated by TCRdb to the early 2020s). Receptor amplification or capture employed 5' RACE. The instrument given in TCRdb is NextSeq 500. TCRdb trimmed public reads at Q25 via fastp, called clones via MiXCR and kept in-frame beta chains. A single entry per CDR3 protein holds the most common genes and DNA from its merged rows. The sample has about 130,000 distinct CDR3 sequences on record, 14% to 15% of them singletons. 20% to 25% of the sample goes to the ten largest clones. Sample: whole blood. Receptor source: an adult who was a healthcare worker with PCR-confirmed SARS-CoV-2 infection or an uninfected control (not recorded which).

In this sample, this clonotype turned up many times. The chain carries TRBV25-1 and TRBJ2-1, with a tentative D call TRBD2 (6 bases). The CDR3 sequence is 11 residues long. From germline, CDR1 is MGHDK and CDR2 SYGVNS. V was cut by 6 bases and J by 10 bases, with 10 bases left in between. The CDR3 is CASRGGGEQFF. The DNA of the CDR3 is TGTGCCAGCAGGGGGGGTGGCGAGCAGTTCTTC.

In DNA form, the CDR3 reads TGTGCCATCAGTGATGTAACCGGGGAGCTGTTTTTT. It translates to CAISDVTGELFF. This chain uses TRBV10-3 with TRBJ2-2; no reliable D call. The V and J ends lost 3 bases and 5 bases respectively, with 4 bases between them. The CDR3 covers 12 residues. Germline-derived CDR1 and CDR2 are ENHRY and SYGVKD.

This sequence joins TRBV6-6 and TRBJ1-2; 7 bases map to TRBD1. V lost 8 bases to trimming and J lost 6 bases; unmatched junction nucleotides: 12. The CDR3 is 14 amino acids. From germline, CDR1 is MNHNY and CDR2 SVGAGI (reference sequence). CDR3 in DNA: TGTGCCAGCGGGTGGGGGACAGTCACGGATGGCTACACCTTC. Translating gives CASGWGTVTDGYTF.

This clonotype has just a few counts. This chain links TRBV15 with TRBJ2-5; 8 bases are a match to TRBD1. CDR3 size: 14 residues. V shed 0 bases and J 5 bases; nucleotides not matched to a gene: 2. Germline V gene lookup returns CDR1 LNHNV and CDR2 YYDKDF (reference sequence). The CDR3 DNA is TGTGCCACCAGCAGAGAGGCAGGGGGCGAGACCCAGTACTTC. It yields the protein CATSREAGGETQYF.

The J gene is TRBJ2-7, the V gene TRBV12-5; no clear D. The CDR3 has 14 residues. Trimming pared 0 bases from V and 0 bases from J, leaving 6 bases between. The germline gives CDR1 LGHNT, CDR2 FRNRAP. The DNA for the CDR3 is TGTGCTAGTGGTTTGGTAGCTAGCTCCTACGAGCAGTACTTC. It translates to CASGLVASSYEQYF.

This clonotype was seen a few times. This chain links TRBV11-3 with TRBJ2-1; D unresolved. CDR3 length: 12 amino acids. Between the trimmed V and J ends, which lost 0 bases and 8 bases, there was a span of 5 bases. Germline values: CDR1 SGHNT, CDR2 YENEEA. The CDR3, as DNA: TGTGCCAGCAGCTTAGATCGATATGAGCAGTTCTTC. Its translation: CASSLDRYEQFF.

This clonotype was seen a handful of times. DNA of the CDR3: TGTGCCAGCAGTGAAGTAGCGGGGGGGCTCACAGATACGCAGTATTTT. This encodes CASSEVAGGLTDTQYF. The chain has TRBV6-1 and TRBJ2-3, with TRBD2 matching 11 bases. The CDR3 is made up of 16 amino acids. Germline trimming cut 1 base from V and 2 bases from J; bases unmatched to any gene: 2. Looked up from germline, CDR1 is MNHNS and CDR2 is SASEGT.

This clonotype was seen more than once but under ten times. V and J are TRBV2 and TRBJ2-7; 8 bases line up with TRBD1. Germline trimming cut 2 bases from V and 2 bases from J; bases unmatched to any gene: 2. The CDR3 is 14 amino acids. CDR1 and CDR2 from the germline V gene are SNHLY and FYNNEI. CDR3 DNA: TGTGCCAGCAGTGAAAGGACAGGGACCTACGAGCAGTACTTC. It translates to CASSERTGTYEQYF.

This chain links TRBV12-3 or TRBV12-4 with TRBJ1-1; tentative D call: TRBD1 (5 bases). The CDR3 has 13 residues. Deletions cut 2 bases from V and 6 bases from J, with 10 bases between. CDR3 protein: CASSLSGGAEAFF. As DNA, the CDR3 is TGTGCCAGCAGTTTATCGGGAGGGGCTGAAGCTTTCTTT.

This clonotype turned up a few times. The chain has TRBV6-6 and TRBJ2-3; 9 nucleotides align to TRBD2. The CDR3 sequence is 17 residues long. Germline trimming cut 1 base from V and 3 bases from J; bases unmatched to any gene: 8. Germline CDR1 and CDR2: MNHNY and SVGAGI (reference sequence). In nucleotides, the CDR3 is TGTGCCAGCAGTTACTTCTATCCTAGCGGGGCAACAGATACGCAGTATTTT. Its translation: CASSYFYPSGATDTQYF.

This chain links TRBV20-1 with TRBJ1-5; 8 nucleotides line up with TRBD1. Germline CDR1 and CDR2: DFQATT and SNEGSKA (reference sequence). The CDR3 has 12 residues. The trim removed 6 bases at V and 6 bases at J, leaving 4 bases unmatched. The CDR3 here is CSAAGGGQPQHF. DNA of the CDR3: TGCAGTGCGGCAGGGGGCGGTCAGCCCCAGCATTTT.

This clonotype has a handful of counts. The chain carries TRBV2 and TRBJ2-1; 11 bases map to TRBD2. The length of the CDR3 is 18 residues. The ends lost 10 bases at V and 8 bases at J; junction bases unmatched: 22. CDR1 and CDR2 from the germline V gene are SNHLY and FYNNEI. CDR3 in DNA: TGTGCCACCCAGGGTAGCGGGGGGGGAGTTCGTTATGCGGATGAGCAGTTCTTC. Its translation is CATQGSGGGVRYADEQFF.

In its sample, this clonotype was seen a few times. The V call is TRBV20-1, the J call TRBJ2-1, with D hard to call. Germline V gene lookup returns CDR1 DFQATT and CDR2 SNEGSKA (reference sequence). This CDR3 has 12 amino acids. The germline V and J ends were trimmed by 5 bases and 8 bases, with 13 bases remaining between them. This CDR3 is CSALDPPHEQFF. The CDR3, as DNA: TGCAGTGCTCTAGATCCCCCCCATGAGCAGTTCTTC.

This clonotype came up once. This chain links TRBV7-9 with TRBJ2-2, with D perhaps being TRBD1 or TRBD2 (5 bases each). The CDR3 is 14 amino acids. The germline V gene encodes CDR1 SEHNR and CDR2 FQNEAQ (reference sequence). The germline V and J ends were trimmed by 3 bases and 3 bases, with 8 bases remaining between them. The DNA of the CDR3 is TGTGCCAGCAGCTTCTGGGGGTACACCGGGGAGCTGTTTTTT. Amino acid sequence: CASSFWGYTGELFF.

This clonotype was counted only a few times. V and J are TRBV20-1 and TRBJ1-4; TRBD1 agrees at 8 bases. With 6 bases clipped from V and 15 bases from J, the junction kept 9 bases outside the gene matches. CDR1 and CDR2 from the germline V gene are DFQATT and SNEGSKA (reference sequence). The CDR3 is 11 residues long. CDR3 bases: TGCAGTGCCATTGGACAGGGTTCGATGTTTTTT. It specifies CSAIGQGSMFF.

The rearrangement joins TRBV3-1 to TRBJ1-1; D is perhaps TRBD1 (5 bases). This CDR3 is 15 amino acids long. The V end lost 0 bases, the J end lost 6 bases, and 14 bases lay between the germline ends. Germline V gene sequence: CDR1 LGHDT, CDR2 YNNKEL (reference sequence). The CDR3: CASSQDSQGRPEAFF. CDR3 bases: TGTGCCAGCAGCCAAGATTCGCAGGGAAGGCCTGAAGCTTTCTTT. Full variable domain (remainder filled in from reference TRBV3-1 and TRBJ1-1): DTAVSQTPKYLVTQMGNDKSIKCEQNLGHDTMYWYKQDSKKFLKIMFSYNNKELIINETVPNRFSPKSPDKAHLNLHINSLELGDSAVYFCASSQDSQGRPEAFFGQGTRLTVV.

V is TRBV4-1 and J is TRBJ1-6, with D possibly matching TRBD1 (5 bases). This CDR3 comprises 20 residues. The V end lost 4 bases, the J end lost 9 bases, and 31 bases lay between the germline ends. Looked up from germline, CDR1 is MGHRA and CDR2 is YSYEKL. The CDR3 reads CASSPHATTGTPPAISPLHF. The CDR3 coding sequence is TGCGCCAGCAGCCCACACGCCACCACCGGGACCCCCCCGGCCATTTCACCCCTCCACTTT.

CDR3 amino acids: CASSLGDSYNEQFF. The DNA for the CDR3 is TGCGCCAGCAGCTTAGGCGACTCCTACAATGAGCAGTTCTTC. V and J are TRBV5-1 and TRBJ2-1; no firm D call. Between the trimmed V and J ends, which lost 2 bases and 0 bases, there was a span of 6 bases. Germline V gene data show CDR1 as SGHRS and CDR2 as YFSETQ. There are 14 residues in the CDR3.

CDR3: CASTAQGIPYNEQFF. CDR3 nucleotides: TGTGCCAGTACCGCTCAGGGGATACCCTACAATGAGCAGTTCTTC. The chain employs TRBV19 and TRBJ2-1, with D possibly matching TRBD1 (6 bases). The CDR3 sequence is 15 residues long. Deletions cut 7 bases from V and 2 bases from J, with 15 bases between. CDR1 and CDR2 from the germline V gene are LNHDA and SQIVND (reference sequence).

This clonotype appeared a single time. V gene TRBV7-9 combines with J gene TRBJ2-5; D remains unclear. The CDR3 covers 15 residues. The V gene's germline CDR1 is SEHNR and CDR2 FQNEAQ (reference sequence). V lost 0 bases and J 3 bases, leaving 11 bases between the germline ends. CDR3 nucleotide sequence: TGTGCCAGCAGCTTAGCCGAGGTGATTGAAGAGACCCAGTACTTC. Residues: CASSLAEVIEETQYF.

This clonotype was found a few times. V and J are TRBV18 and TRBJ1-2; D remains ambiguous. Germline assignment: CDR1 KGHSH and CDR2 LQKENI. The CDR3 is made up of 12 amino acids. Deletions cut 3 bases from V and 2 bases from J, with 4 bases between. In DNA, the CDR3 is TGTGCCAGCTCACCGGAGAACTATGGCTACACCTTC. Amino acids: CASSPENYGYTF. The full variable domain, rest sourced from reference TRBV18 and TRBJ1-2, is NAGVMQNPRHLVRRRGQEARLRCSPMKGHSHVYWYRQLPEEGLKFMVYLQKENIIDESGMPKERFSAEFPKEGPSILRIQQVVRGDSAAYFCASSPENYGYTFGSGTRLTVV.

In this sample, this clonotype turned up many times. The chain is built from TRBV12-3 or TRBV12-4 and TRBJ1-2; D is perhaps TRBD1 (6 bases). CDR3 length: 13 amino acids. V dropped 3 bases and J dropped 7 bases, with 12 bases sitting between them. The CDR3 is CASSFGTSSGYTF. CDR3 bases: TGTGCCAGCAGTTTCGGGACAAGTTCTGGCTACACCTTC.

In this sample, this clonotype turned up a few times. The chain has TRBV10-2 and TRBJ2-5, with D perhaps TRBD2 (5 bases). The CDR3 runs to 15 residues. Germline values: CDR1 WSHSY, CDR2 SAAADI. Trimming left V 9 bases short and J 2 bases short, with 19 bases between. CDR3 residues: CASRDISGWQETQYF. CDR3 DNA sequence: TGCGCCAGTAGAGATATTTCGGGATGGCAAGAGACCCAGTACTTC.

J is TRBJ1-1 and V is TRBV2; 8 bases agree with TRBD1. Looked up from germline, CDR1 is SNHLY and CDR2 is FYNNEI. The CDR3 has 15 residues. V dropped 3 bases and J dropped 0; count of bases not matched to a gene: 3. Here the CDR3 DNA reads TGTGCCAGCAGTGAGATACAGGGGGTGAACACTGAAGCTTTCTTT. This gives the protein CASSEIQGVNTEAFF.

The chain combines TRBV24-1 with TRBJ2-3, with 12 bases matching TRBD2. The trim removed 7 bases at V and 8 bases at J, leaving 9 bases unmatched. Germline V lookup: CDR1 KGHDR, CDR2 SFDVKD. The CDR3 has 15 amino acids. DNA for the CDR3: TGTGCCACCAGCAAGACTAGCGGGGGAATAGGTACGCAGTATTTT. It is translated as CATSKTSGGIGTQYF.

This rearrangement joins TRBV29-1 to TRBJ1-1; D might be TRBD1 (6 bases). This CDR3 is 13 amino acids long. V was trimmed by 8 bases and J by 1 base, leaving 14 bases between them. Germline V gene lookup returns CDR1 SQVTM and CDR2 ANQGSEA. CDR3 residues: CSIRQAWNTEAFF. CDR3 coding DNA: TGCAGCATACGACAGGCTTGGAACACTGAAGCTTTCTTT. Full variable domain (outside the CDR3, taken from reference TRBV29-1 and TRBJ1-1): SAVISQKPSRDICQRGTSLTIQCQVDSQVTMMFWYRQQPGQSLTLIATANQGSEATYESGFVIDKFPISRPNLTFSTLTVSNMSPEDSSIYLCSIRQAWNTEAFFGQGTRLTVV.

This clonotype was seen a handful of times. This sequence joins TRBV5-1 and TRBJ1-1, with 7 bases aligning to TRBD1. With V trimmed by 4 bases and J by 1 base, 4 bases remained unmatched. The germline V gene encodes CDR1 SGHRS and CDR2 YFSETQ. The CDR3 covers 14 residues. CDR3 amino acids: CASSETGANTEAFF. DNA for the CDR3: TGCGCCAGCAGCGAAACAGGGGCGAACACTGAAGCTTTCTTT. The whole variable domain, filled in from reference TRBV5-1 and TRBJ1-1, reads KAGVTQTPRYLIKTRGQQVTLSCSPISGHRSVSWYQQTPGQGLQFLFEYFSETQRNKGNFPGRFSGRQFSNSRSEMNVSTLELGDSALYLCASSETGANTEAFFGQGTRLTVV.